The rows below give T cell receptor beta chains drawn from one sample of a study of PD-1 blockade in classical Hodgkin lymphoma. The assay was immunoSEQ multiplex PCR, and TCRdb's table has in-frame clones only and misses some. The sample comprises approximately 99,000 clones, roughly four fifths of which are singletons, and around 15% rests with the top ten. Specimen: peripheral blood mononuclear cells (PBMCs), collected before the second cycle of nivolumab. These receptors originate from a human donor with classical Hodgkin lymphoma. The CDR3 runs from the conserved cysteine through the conserved F or W. The D gene is left open where the match is weak. Size tells how often a clone was seen (once, few, many) or the class of an expanded clone, and some rows leave it out.

CDR3 protein: CASIDMNTEAFF
CDR3 DNA: TGTGCCAGCATCGACATGAACACTGAAGCTTTCTTT
clone size: .
D gene: .
J gene: TRBJ1-1
V gene: TRBV6-5
CDR3 length: 12

CDR3 protein: CAWISAGGAVTEAFF
CDR3 DNA: TGTGCCTGGATCTCGGCAGGGGGCGCTGTTACTGAAGCTTTCTTT
clone size: many
D gene: TRBD1
J gene: TRBJ1-1
V gene: TRBV30
CDR3 length: 15

CDR3 protein: CATSGPGYGYTF
CDR3 DNA: TGTGCCACCAGTGGCCCAGGGTATGGCTACACCTTC
clone size: .
D gene: .
J gene: TRBJ1-2
V gene: TRBV15
CDR3 length: 12

CDR3 protein: CASSGVGGLGNEQFF
CDR3 DNA: TGTGCCAGCAGTGGTGTGGGGGGCCTCGGGAATGAGCAGTTCTTC
clone size: .
D gene: .
J gene: TRBJ2-1
V gene: TRBV2
CDR3 length: 15

CDR3 protein: CASSWIGGRGNQPQHF
CDR3 DNA: TGTGCCAGCAGTTGGATCGGCGGACGGGGCAATCAGCCCCAGCATTTT
clone size: .
D gene: .
J gene: TRBJ1-5
V gene: TRBV28
CDR3 length: 16

CDR3 protein: CAWSSRDRGHQPQHF
CDR3 DNA: TGTGCCTGGAGTTCCCGGGACAGGGGACATCAGCCCCAGCATTTT
clone size: .
D gene: TRBD1
J gene: TRBJ1-5
V gene: TRBV30
CDR3 length: 15

CDR3 protein: CASSLNSGSGETQYF
CDR3 DNA: TGCGCCAGCAGCTTGAATAGCGGGAGTGGGGAGACCCAGTACTTC
clone size: .
D gene: TRBD2
J gene: TRBJ2-5
V gene: TRBV5-1
CDR3 length: 15

CDR3 protein: CASSLGTSGLNEQFF
CDR3 DNA: TGCGCCAGCAGCCTGGGGACTAGTGGGCTCAATGAGCAGTTCTTC
clone size: .
D gene: TRBD2
J gene: TRBJ2-1
V gene: TRBV5-1
CDR3 length: 15

CDR3 protein: CASSLMVGYNEQFF
CDR3 DNA: TGTGCCAGCAGCTTAATGGTAGGTTACAATGAGCAGTTCTTC
clone size: .
D gene: .
J gene: TRBJ2-1
V gene: TRBV7-2
CDR3 length: 14

CDR3 protein: CASSPRTSGQETQYF
CDR3 DNA: TGTGCCAGCTCACCAAGGACTAGCGGGCAAGAGACCCAGTACTTC
clone size: .
D gene: TRBD2
J gene: TRBJ2-5
V gene: TRBV18
CDR3 length: 15

CDR3 protein: CASSTYNEQFF
CDR3 DNA: TGTGCCAGCAGCACCTACAATGAGCAGTTCTTC
clone size: .
D gene: .
J gene: TRBJ2-1
V gene: TRBV9
CDR3 length: 11

CDR3 protein: CASSSTVRGTEAFF
CDR3 DNA: TGTGCCAGCAGTTCCACCGTGAGGGGCACTGAAGCTTTCTTT
clone size: .
D gene: .
J gene: TRBJ1-1
V gene: TRBV28
CDR3 length: 14

CDR3 protein: CASSRGGATNEKLFF
CDR3 DNA: TGTGCCAGCAGCCGCGGGGGGGCAACTAATGAAAAACTGTTTTTT
clone size: .
D gene: .
J gene: TRBJ1-4
V gene: TRBV7-2
CDR3 length: 15

CDR3 protein: CASSSPTGSGATIYF
CDR3 DNA: TGTGCCAGCAGCTCCCCAACAGGGTCCGGGGCCACCATATATTTT
clone size: once
D gene: .
J gene: TRBJ1-3
V gene: TRBV5-4
CDR3 length: 15

CDR3 protein: CASSFAAGQFSYEQYF
CDR3 DNA: TGTGCCAGCAGCTTCGCTGCGGGACAGTTCTCCTACGAGCAGTACTTC
clone size: .
D gene: .
J gene: TRBJ2-7
V gene: TRBV7-2
CDR3 length: 16

CDR3 protein: CASSEGDFIGCTF
CDR3 DNA: TGTGCCAGCAGTGAAGGGGACTTCATTGGCTGCACCTTC
clone size: few
D gene: .
J gene: TRBJ1-2
V gene: TRBV2
CDR3 length: 13

CDR3 protein: CAISGASGTSIYGEQFF
CDR3 DNA: TGTGCCATCAGTGGGGCCTCCGGGACTAGCATATACGGTGAGCAGTTCTTC
clone size: .
D gene: TRBD2
J gene: TRBJ2-1
V gene: TRBV10-3
CDR3 length: 17

CDR3 protein: CASRLGQGNNYGYTF
CDR3 DNA: TGTGCCAGCAGACTAGGACAGGGTAATAACTATGGCTACACCTTC
clone size: .
D gene: TRBD1
J gene: TRBJ1-2
V gene: TRBV6-6
CDR3 length: 15

CDR3 protein: CASSFRNRENTEAFF
CDR3 DNA: TGTGCCAGCAGCTTCCGTAACAGGGAGAACACTGAAGCTTTCTTT
clone size: .
D gene: .
J gene: TRBJ1-1
V gene: TRBV5-6
CDR3 length: 15

CDR3 protein: CASSETQGNQPQHF
CDR3 DNA: TGTGCCAGCAGTGAGACCCAGGGAAATCAGCCCCAGCATTTT
clone size: .
D gene: .
J gene: TRBJ1-5
V gene: TRBV25-1
CDR3 length: 14

CDR3 protein: CASSPRDISGQPQHF
CDR3 DNA: TGTGCCAGCTCACCCCGGGACATCTCGGGTCAGCCCCAGCATTTT
clone size: .
D gene: .
J gene: TRBJ1-5
V gene: TRBV18
CDR3 length: 15

CDR3 protein: CASTEGYRDYGYTF
CDR3 DNA: TGTGCCAGCACCGAAGGTTACAGAGACTATGGCTACACCTTC
clone size: .
D gene: .
J gene: TRBJ1-2
V gene: TRBV6-1
CDR3 length: 14

CDR3 protein: CASSPGGAEQYF
CDR3 DNA: TGTGCCAGCAGCCCCGGGGGGGCCGAGCAGTACTTC
clone size: .
D gene: TRBD2
J gene: TRBJ2-7
V gene: TRBV9
CDR3 length: 12

CDR3 protein: CASSDGGRAIPAADTQYF
CDR3 DNA: TGTGCCAGCAGTGACGGGGGGAGGGCCATCCCCGCGGCAGATACGCAGTATTTT
clone size: few
D gene: TRBD2
J gene: TRBJ2-3
V gene: TRBV2
CDR3 length: 18

CDR3 protein: CASARGAVGTNSYEQYF
CDR3 DNA: TGTGCCAGCGCAAGGGGTGCAGTAGGGACTAACTCCTACGAGCAGTACTTC
clone size: .
D gene: TRBD2
J gene: TRBJ2-7
V gene: TRBV4-2
CDR3 length: 17

CDR3 protein: CASSTTSGSSYNEQFF
CDR3 DNA: TGCGCCAGCAGCACGACTAGCGGGAGTTCCTACAATGAGCAGTTCTTC
clone size: .
D gene: TRBD2
J gene: TRBJ2-1
V gene: TRBV5-1
CDR3 length: 16

CDR3 protein: CASSELRTSGRGNEQFF
CDR3 DNA: TGCGCCAGCAGTGAGTTAAGGACTAGCGGGAGGGGTAATGAGCAGTTCTTC
clone size: .
D gene: TRBD2
J gene: TRBJ2-1
V gene: TRBV10-2
CDR3 length: 17

CDR3 protein: CASGLGLAGGPAPVEQFF
CDR3 DNA: TGTGCTAGTGGTTTAGGACTAGCGGGAGGGCCCGCCCCAGTTGAGCAGTTCTTC
clone size: .
D gene: TRBD2
J gene: TRBJ2-1
V gene: TRBV12-5
CDR3 length: 18

CDR3 protein: CASSRITSGSRYEQYF
CDR3 DNA: TGTGCCAGCAGCCGAATAACTAGCGGGAGTCGATACGAGCAGTACTTC
clone size: .
D gene: TRBD2
J gene: TRBJ2-7
V gene: TRBV7-9
CDR3 length: 16

CDR3 protein: CASSLSLGEGGGYTF
CDR3 DNA: TGTGCCAGCAGTTTATCATTGGGCGAGGGAGGAGGCTACACCTTC
clone size: .
D gene: .
J gene: TRBJ1-2
V gene: TRBV28
CDR3 length: 15

CDR3 protein: CASSRRGNTEAFF
CDR3 DNA: TGTGCCAGTAGTCGACGGGGGAACACTGAAGCTTTCTTT
clone size: .
D gene: .
J gene: TRBJ1-1
V gene: TRBV19
CDR3 length: 13

CDR3 protein: CASSLRGLAEGYNEQFF
CDR3 DNA: TGTGCCAGCAGTTTACGGGGGTTGGCGGAGGGCTACAATGAGCAGTTCTTC
clone size: .
D gene: .
J gene: TRBJ2-1
V gene: TRBV27
CDR3 length: 17

CDR3 protein: CASSLRDGTYEQYF
CDR3 DNA: TGTGCCAGCAGCCTACGAGATGGGACCTACGAGCAGTACTTC
clone size: .
D gene: .
J gene: TRBJ2-7
V gene: TRBV9
CDR3 length: 14

CDR3 protein: CASKKPGPLLYGYTF
CDR3 DNA: TGTGCCAGCAAAAAACCGGGCCCCCTCCTCTATGGCTACACCTTC
clone size: .
D gene: .
J gene: TRBJ1-2
V gene: TRBV19
CDR3 length: 15

CDR3 protein: CASSVGGQGHQPQHF
CDR3 DNA: TGTGCCAGCAGTGTTGGGGGACAGGGGCATCAGCCCCAGCATTTT
clone size: .
D gene: TRBD1
J gene: TRBJ1-5
V gene: TRBV2
CDR3 length: 15

CDR3 protein: CSVEDRREQGEPQHF
CDR3 DNA: TGCAGCGTTGAAGATCGCAGGGAACAGGGGGAGCCCCAGCATTTT
clone size: .
D gene: TRBD1
J gene: TRBJ1-5
V gene: TRBV29-1
CDR3 length: 15

CDR3 protein: CASSYGVGYNEQFF
CDR3 DNA: TGTGCCAGCAGTTACGGGGTTGGGTACAATGAGCAGTTCTTC
clone size: .
D gene: .
J gene: TRBJ2-1
V gene: TRBV6-5
CDR3 length: 14

CDR3 protein: CASRSTAGSAFF
CDR3 DNA: TGTGCCAGCAGAAGTACGGCAGGGTCGGCTTTCTTT
clone size: .
D gene: .
J gene: TRBJ1-1
V gene: TRBV5-6
CDR3 length: 12

CDR3 protein: CASSERAGGYNEQFF
CDR3 DNA: TGTGCCAGCAGTGAACGAGCAGGGGGGTACAATGAGCAGTTCTTC
clone size: .
D gene: .
J gene: TRBJ2-1
V gene: TRBV6-1
CDR3 length: 15

CDR3 protein: CASSSLTSVLYNEQFF
CDR3 DNA: TGTGCCAGCAGTTCCCTGACTAGCGTCCTATACAATGAGCAGTTCTTC
clone size: .
D gene: TRBD2
J gene: TRBJ2-1
V gene: TRBV28
CDR3 length: 16

CDR3 protein: CASSSRPQHF
CDR3 DNA: TGTGCCAGCAGTTCTCGGCCCCAGCATTTT
clone size: few
D gene: .
J gene: TRBJ1-5
V gene: TRBV28
CDR3 length: 10

CDR3 protein: CASSESPIQGPNEKLFF
CDR3 DNA: TGTGCCAGCAGTGAGTCCCCTATACAGGGTCCTAATGAAAAACTGTTTTTT
clone size: .
D gene: .
J gene: TRBJ1-4
V gene: TRBV2
CDR3 length: 17

CDR3 protein: CASSADLDWSSGANVLTF
CDR3 DNA: TGCGCCAGCAGCGCCGACCTTGACTGGAGCTCTGGGGCCAACGTCCTGACTTTC
clone size: .
D gene: .
J gene: TRBJ2-6
V gene: TRBV5-1
CDR3 length: 18

CDR3 protein: CASSLASGLAKNIQYF
CDR3 DNA: TGTGCCAGTAGTCTAGCTAGCGGCTTAGCCAAAAACATTCAGTACTTC
clone size: .
D gene: TRBD2
J gene: TRBJ2-4
V gene: TRBV19
CDR3 length: 16

CDR3 protein: CASSRLGETQYF
CDR3 DNA: TGTGCCAGTAGTAGGCTGGGGGAGACCCAGTACTTC
clone size: .
D gene: .
J gene: TRBJ2-5
V gene: TRBV19
CDR3 length: 12

CDR3 protein: CASSLVGATEAFF
CDR3 DNA: TGCGCCAGCAGCTTGGTAGGGGCCACTGAAGCTTTCTTT
clone size: .
D gene: .
J gene: TRBJ1-1
V gene: TRBV5-1
CDR3 length: 13

CDR3 protein: CASSLGQPPETQYF
CDR3 DNA: TGTGCCAGCAGCTTGGGTCAGCCCCCGGAGACCCAGTACTTC
clone size: .
D gene: .
J gene: TRBJ2-5
V gene: TRBV7-3
CDR3 length: 14

CDR3 protein: CASKIVGQTQETQYF
CDR3 DNA: TGCGCCAGCAAGATTGTGGGACAGACTCAAGAGACCCAGTACTTC
clone size: .
D gene: TRBD1
J gene: TRBJ2-5
V gene: TRBV5-1
CDR3 length: 15

CDR3 protein: CSVAWNNPMDTQYF
CDR3 DNA: TGCAGCGTGGCCTGGAACAACCCCATGGATACGCAGTATTTT
clone size: .
D gene: .
J gene: TRBJ2-3
V gene: TRBV29-1
CDR3 length: 14

CDR3 protein: CASSSQGWQPQHF
CDR3 DNA: TGTGCCAGCAGTTCTCAGGGTTGGCAGCCCCAGCATTTT
clone size: .
D gene: .
J gene: TRBJ1-5
V gene: TRBV7-9
CDR3 length: 13

CDR3 protein: CASSDYFQGVTEAFF
CDR3 DNA: TGTGCCAGCAGTGATTATTTCCAGGGGGTTACTGAAGCTTTCTTT
clone size: .
D gene: TRBD1
J gene: TRBJ1-1
V gene: TRBV25-1
CDR3 length: 15

CDR3 protein: CASSNGQFYEQYF
CDR3 DNA: TGCGCCAGCAGCAACGGACAGTTCTACGAGCAGTACTTC
clone size: .
D gene: .
J gene: TRBJ2-7
V gene: TRBV5-1
CDR3 length: 13